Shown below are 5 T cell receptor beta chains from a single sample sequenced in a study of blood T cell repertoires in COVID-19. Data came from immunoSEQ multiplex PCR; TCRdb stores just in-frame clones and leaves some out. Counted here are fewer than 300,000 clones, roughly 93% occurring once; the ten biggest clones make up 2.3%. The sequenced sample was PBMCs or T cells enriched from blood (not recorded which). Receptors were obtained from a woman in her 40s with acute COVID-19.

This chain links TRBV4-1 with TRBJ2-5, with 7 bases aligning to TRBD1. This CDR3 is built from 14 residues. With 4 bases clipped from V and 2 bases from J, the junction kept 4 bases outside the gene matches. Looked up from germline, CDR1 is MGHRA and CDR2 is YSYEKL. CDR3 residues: CASSPRQGQETQYF. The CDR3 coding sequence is TGCGCCAGCAGCCCCAGACAGGGTCAAGAGACCCAGTACTTC.

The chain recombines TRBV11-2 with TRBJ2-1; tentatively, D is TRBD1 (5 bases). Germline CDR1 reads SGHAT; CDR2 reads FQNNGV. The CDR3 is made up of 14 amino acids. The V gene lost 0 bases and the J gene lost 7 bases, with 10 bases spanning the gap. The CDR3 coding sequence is TGTGCCAGCAGCTTAGAGTATCAGGGAAATGAGCAGTTCTTC. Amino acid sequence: CASSLEYQGNEQFF. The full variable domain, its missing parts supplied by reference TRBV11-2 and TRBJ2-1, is EAGVAQSPRYKIIEKRQSVAFWCNPISGHATLYWYQQILGQGPKLLIQFQNNGVVDDSQLPKDRFSAERLKGVDSTLKIQPAKLEDSAVYLCASSLEYQGNEQFFGPGTRLTVL.

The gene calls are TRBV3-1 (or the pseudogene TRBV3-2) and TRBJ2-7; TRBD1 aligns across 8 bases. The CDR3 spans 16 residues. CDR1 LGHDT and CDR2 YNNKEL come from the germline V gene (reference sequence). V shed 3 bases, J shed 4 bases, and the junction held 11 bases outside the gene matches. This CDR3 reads CASSQYDRGGGYEQYF. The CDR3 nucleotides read TGTGCCAGCAGCCAGTATGACAGGGGAGGTGGGTACGAGCAGTACTTC.

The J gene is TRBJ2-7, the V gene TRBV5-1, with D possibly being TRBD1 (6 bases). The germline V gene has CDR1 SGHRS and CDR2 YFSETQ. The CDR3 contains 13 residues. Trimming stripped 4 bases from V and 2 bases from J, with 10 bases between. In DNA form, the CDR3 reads TGCGCCAGCAGCCCAGGACAGACCTACGAGCAGTACTTC. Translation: CASSPGQTYEQYF.

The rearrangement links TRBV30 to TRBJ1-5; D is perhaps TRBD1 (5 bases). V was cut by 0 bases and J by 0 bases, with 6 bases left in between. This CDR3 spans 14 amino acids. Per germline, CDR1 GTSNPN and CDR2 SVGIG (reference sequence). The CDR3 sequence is CAWSVGLSNQPQHF. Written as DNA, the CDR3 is TGTGCCTGGAGTGTGGGGCTTAGCAATCAGCCCCAGCATTTT.